The 10 T cell receptor beta chains below all came from one sample that was sequenced in a study of T cells in Graves' hyperthyroidism and ophthalmopathy. RNA transcripts yielded amplified TCR beta CDR3 regions. TCR CDR3 regions were first amplified by RT-PCR with HTBI primers. TCRdb processed the multiplex PCR reads anew with MiXCR; each CDR3 protein has one entry. The top ten clones hold 20% to 25% of a sample with about 350,000 distinct CDR3 sequences, about 15% of them seen once. Source material: blood. All receptors derive from a woman aged 25 to 39 with Graves' hyperthyroidism.

This clonotype was observed many times. J is TRBJ2-1 and V is TRBV11-2, with unresolved D. Trimming took off 0 bases at V and 9 bases at J, with 6 bases between the two ends. The CDR3 extends over 12 amino acids. Germline V gene lookup returns CDR1 SGHAT and CDR2 FQNNGV. CDR3 protein: CASSLDWGEQFF. CDR3 nucleotide sequence: TGTGCCAGCAGCTTAGATTGGGGTGAGCAGTTCTTC.

Here the CDR3 DNA reads TGCAGTGCTAGGATTAGCGGGAGAATAGATACGCAGTATTTT. This encodes CSARISGRIDTQYF. This chain links TRBV20-1 with TRBJ2-3, with TRBD2 matching 9 bases. The CDR3 is 14 amino acids. The V and J ends lost 3 bases and 5 bases, in that order; junction bases with no gene match: 6. In germline, CDR1 is DFQATT, CDR2 SNEGSKA (reference sequence).

This clonotype was seen many times. The chain combines TRBV27 with TRBJ2-1; TRBD2 aligns across 12 bases. The CDR3 is made up of 17 amino acids. The germline gives CDR1 MNHEY, CDR2 SMNVEV (reference sequence). V was clipped by 7 bases and J by 4 bases; unmatched bases: 11. CDR3 coding DNA: TGTGCCAGCATCCCAAGACTAGCGGGAGTCCAGTACAATGAGCAGTTCTTC. Its protein product is CASIPRLAGVQYNEQFF.

Ten or more counts support this clonotype. The chain combines TRBV11-2 with TRBJ2-7; D ambiguous. This CDR3 spans 14 amino acids. V dropped 5 bases and J dropped 2 bases, with 13 bases sitting between them. In germline, CDR1 is SGHAT, CDR2 FQNNGV. This chain's CDR3 is CASSQVSTAYEQYF. CDR3 nucleotide sequence: TGTGCCAGCAGCCAAGTCTCCACAGCCTACGAGCAGTACTTC.

This clonotype has at least ten counts. The rearrangement uses TRBV12-3 or TRBV12-4 and TRBJ1-4; unclear D gene. The CDR3 covers 13 residues. Trimming took 6 bases from V and 8 from J, leaving 13 bases between them. CDR3 protein: CASRNNYGEKLFF. CDR3 bases: TGTGCCAGCAGGAATAACTATGGGGAAAAACTGTTTTTT.

This clonotype was detected ten times or more. The V call is TRBV6-1, the J call TRBJ1-2, with D unclear. Deletions cut 5 bases from V and 0 bases from J, with 10 bases between. The CDR3 loop spans 14 amino acids. Germline V gives CDR1 MNHNS, CDR2 SASEGT. CDR3 DNA sequence: TGTGCCAGCAGTTTGGAGCCATCTAACTATGGCTACACCTTC. This sequence encodes CASSLEPSNYGYTF.

This clonotype was seen at least ten times. V and J are TRBV6-2 or TRBV6-3 and TRBJ1-5; 9 bases map to TRBD1. The germline V gene encodes CDR1 MNHEY and CDR2 SVGEGT. The CDR3 covers 16 residues. Germline trimming cut 0 bases from V and 1 base from J; bases unmatched to any gene: 1. CDR3 loop: CASSYSTGGSNQPQHF. DNA for the CDR3: TGTGCCAGCAGTTACTCGACAGGGGGAAGCAATCAGCCCCAGCATTTT.

This clonotype was seen at least ten times. The chain has TRBV2 and TRBJ2-1; D perhaps matches TRBD2 (6 bases). The CDR3 is 11 residues long. V was clipped by 7 bases and J by 5 bases, with 6 bases between them. Per germline, CDR1 SNHLY and CDR2 FYNNEI. The CDR3 nucleotides read TGTGCCAGCACTAGCGACAATGAGCAGTTCTTC. Protein: CASTSDNEQFF. Using reference TRBV2 and TRBJ2-1 for the parts outside the CDR3, the full variable domain is EPEVTQTPSHQVTQMGQEVILRCVPISNHLYFYWYRQILGQKVEFLVSFYNNEISEKSEIFDDQFSVERPDGSNFTLKIRSTKLEDSAMYFCASTSDNEQFFGPGTRLTVL.

This clonotype occurred many times. The chain has TRBV12-3 or TRBV12-4 and TRBJ2-3; D tentatively fits TRBD1 or TRBD2 (5 bases each). The CDR3 has 15 residues. The V end was cut by 8 bases, the J end by 2 bases, with 17 bases between. CDR3 DNA sequence: TGTGCCAGCGGGGGTGGAGAGGGAGTCACAGATACGCAGTATTTT. This sequence encodes CASGGGEGVTDTQYF.

Points on this clonotype: Sequence at one end of the junction differs from germline and may be a read error. The V and J genes are TRBV6-2 or TRBV6-3 and TRBJ2-1; D is perhaps TRBD1 (6 bases). There are 15 residues in the CDR3. From germline, CDR1 is MNHEY and CDR2 SVGEGT. The CDR3 spells CASSYSGQFYNEQFF. The CDR3 DNA follows: TGTGCCAGCAGCTACTCTGGACAGTTCTACAATGAGCAGTTCTTC.